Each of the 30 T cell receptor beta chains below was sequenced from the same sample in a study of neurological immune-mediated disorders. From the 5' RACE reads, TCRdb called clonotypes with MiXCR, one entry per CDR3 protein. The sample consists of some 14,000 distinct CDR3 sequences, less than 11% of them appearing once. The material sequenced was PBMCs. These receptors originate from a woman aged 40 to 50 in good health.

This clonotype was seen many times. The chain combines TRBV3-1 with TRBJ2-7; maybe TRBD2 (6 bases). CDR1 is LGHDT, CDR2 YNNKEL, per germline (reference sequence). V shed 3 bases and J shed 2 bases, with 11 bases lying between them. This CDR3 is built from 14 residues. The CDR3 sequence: CASSQRDPTYEQYF. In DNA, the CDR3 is TGTGCCAGCAGCCAGCGGGACCCAACCTACGAGCAGTACTTC.

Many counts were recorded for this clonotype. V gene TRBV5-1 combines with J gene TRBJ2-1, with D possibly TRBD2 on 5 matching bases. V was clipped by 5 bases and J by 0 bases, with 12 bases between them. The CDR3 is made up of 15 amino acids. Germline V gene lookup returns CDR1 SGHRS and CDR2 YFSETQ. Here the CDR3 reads CASSISGSSYNEQFF. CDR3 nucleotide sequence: TGCGCCAGCAGTATTAGTGGGAGCTCCTACAATGAGCAGTTCTTC. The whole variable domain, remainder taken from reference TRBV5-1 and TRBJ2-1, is KAGVTQTPRYLIKTRGQQVTLSCSPISGHRSVSWYQQTPGQGLQFLFEYFSETQRNKGNFPGRFSGRQFSNSRSEMNVSTLELGDSALYLCASSISGSSYNEQFFGPGTRLTVL.

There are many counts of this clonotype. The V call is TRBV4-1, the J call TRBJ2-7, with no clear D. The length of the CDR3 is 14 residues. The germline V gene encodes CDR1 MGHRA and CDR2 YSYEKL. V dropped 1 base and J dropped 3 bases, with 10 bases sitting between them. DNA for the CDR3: TGCGCCAGCAGCCAAGCTGAGGTAAACTACGAGCAGTACTTC. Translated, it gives CASSQAEVNYEQYF.

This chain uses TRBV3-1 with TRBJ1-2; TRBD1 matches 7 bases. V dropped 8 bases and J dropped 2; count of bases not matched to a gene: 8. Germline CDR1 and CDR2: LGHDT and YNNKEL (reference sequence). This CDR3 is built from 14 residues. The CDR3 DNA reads TGTGCCAGCCAAGAGACAGGGACCAACTATGGCTACACCTTC. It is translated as CASQETGTNYGYTF.

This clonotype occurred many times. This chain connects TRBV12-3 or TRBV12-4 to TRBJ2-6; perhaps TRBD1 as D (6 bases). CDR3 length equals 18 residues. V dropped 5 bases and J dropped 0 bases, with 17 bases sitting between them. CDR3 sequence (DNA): TGTGCCAGCAGTCCCGCGGAACAGGGCTACTCTGGGGCCAACGTCCTGACTTTC. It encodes CASSPAEQGYSGANVLTF.

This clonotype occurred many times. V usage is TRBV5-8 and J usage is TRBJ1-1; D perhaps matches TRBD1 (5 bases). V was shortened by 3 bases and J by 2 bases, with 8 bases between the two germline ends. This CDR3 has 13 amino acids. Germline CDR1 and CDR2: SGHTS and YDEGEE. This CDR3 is CASSWDLNTEAFF. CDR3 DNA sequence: TGTGCCAGCAGCTGGGACCTTAACACTGAAGCTTTCTTT.

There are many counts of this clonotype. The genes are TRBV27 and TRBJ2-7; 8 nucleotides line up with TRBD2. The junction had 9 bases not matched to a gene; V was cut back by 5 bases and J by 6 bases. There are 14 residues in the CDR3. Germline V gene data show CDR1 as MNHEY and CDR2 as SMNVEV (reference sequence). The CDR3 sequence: CASSPRREGSEQYF. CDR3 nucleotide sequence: TGTGCCAGCAGTCCCCGCCGGGAGGGGAGCGAGCAGTACTTC.

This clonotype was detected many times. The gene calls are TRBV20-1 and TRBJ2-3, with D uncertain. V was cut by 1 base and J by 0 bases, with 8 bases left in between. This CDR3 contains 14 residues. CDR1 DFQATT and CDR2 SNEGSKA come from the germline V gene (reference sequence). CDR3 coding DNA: TGCAGTGCTAGAGTAGGCTCTAGCACAGATACGCAGTATTTT. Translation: CSARVGSSTDTQYF.

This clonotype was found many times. The CDR3 coding sequence is TGTGCCAGCAGCGTAAGGTCTCTTCCTCCCCACGAGCAGTACTTC. This translates into CASSVRSLPPHEQYF. The V gene is TRBV9, the J gene TRBJ2-7; D is ambiguous. Trimming removed 1 base from V and 5 bases from J, with 16 bases in between. The CDR3 length is 15 residues. Germline V gene data show CDR1 as SGDLS and CDR2 as YYNGEE. The whole variable domain, filled in from reference TRBV9 and TRBJ2-7, reads DSGVTQTPKHLITATGQRVTLRCSPRSGDLSVYWYQQSLDQGLQFLIQYYNGEERAKGNILERFSAQQFPDLHSELNLSSLELGDSALYFCASSVRSLPPHEQYFGPGTRLTVT.

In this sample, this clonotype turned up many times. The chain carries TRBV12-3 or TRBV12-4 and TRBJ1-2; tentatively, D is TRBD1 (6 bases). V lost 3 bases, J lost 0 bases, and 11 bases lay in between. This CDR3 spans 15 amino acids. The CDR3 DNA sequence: TGTGCCAGCAGTTTGCAGGGGTTAGCTAACTATGGCTACACCTTC. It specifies CASSLQGLANYGYTF.

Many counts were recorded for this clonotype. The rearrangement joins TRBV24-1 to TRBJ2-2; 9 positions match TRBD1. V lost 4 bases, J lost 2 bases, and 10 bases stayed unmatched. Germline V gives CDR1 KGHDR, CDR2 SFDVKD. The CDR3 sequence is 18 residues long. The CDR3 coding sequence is TGTGCCACCAGTGACCCTAAACAGGGGGCATTCAACACCGGGGAGCTGTTTTTT. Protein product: CATSDPKQGAFNTGELFF.

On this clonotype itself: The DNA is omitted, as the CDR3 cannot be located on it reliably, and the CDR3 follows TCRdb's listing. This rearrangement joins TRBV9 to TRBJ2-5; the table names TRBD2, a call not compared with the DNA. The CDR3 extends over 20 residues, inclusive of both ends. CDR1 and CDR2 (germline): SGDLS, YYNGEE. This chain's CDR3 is CASSFYICSASGGAQETQYF.

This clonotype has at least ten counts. As DNA, the CDR3 is TGCGCCAGCAGCGACGGATTCTCTGGGGCCAACGTCCTGACTTTC. Its protein is CASSDGFSGANVLTF. V is TRBV5-1 and J is TRBJ2-6; D not resolved. Germline-derived CDR1 and CDR2 are SGHRS and YFSETQ. The CDR3 contains 15 residues. The V end lost 4 bases, the J end lost 0 bases, and 8 bases lay between the germline ends. The entire variable domain, with the rest obtained from reference TRBV5-1 and TRBJ2-6, is as follows: KAGVTQTPRYLIKTRGQQVTLSCSPISGHRSVSWYQQTPGQGLQFLFEYFSETQRNKGNFPGRFSGRQFSNSRSEMNVSTLELGDSALYLCASSDGFSGANVLTFGAGSRLTVL.

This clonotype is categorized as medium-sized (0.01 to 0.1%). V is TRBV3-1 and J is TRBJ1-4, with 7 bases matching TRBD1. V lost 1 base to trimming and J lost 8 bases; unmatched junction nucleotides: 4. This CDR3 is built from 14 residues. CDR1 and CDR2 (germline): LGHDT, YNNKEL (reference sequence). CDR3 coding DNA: TGTGCCAGCAGCCAAGGGGGGACAGTAGAAAAACTGTTTTTT. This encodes CASSQGGTVEKLFF.

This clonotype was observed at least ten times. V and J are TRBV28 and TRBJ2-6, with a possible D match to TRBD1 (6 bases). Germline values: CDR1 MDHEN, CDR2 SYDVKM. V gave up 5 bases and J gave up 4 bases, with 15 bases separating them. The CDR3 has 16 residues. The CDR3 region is CASSLRGGSGANVLTF. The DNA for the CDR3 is TGTGCCAGCAGTCTTCGAGGGGGATCCGGGGCCAACGTCCTGACTTTC.

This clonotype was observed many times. Here the CDR3 reads CASSPRTRSQETQYF. The CDR3 DNA follows: TGTGCCAGCAGCCCCCGGACCCGATCGCAAGAGACCCAGTACTTC. The gene calls are TRBV4-2 and TRBJ2-5, with D unresolved. From germline, CDR1 is LGHNA and CDR2 YNFKEQ. The V and J ends lost 4 bases and 2 bases respectively, with 14 bases between them. The CDR3 has 15 amino acids.

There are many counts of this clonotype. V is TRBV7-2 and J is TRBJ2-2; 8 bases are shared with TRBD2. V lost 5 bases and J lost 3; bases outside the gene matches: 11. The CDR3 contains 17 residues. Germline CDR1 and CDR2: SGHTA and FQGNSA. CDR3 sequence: CASSQTSGSRHTGELFF. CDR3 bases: TGTGCCAGCAGCCAGACCAGCGGGAGCAGGCACACCGGGGAGCTGTTTTTT.

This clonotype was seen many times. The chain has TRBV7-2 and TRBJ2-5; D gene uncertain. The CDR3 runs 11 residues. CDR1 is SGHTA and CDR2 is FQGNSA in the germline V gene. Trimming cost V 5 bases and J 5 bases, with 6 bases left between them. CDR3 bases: TGTGCCAGCAGCCAATTGGAGACCCAGTACTTC. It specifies CASSQLETQYF.

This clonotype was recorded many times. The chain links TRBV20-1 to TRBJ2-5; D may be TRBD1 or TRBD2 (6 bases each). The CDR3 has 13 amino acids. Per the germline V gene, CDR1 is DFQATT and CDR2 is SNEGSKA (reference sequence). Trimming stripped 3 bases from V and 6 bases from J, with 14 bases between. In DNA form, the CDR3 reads TGCAGTGCTAGTTTTCGGGGGCGAAAGACCCAGTACTTC. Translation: CSASFRGRKTQYF.

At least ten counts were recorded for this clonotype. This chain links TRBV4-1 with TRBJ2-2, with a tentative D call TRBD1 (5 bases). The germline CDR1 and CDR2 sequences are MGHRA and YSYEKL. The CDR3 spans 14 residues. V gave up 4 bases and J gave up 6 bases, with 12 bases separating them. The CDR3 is CASSPAQGAGELFF. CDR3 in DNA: TGCGCCAGCAGCCCCGCGCAAGGGGCCGGGGAGCTGTTTTTT.

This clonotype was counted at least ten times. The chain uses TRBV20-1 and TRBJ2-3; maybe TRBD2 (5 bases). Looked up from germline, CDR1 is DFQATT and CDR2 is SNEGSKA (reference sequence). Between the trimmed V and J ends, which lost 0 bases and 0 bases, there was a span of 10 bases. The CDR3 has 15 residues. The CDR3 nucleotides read TGCAGTGCTAGAGAAAGAGGGATTAGCACAGATACGCAGTATTTT. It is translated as CSARERGISTDTQYF.

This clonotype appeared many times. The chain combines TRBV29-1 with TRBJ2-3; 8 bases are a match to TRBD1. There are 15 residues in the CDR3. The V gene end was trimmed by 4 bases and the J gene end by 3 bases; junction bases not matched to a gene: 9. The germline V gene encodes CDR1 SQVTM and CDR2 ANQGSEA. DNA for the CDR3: TGCAGCGTTGCGTCAGGGGGCATTGGGACAGATACGCAGTATTTT. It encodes CSVASGGIGTDTQYF.

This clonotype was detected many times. The CDR3 DNA reads TGTGCCAGCAGCTTAGACCGGGACAGCGAAGCTTTCTTT. Amino acids: CASSLDRDSEAFF. This chain connects TRBV11-2 to TRBJ1-1; 7 bases are a match to TRBD1. The CDR3 length is 13 residues. Trimming took 0 bases from V and 8 from J; bases not matched to a gene: 3. Per germline, CDR1 SGHAT and CDR2 FQNNGV.

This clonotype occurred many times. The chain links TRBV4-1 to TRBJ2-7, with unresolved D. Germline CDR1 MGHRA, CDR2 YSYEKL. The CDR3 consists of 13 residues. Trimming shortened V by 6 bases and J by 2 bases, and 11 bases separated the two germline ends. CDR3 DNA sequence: TGCGCCAGCAGTCCGGGTTTTGCCTACGAGCAGTACTTC. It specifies CASSPGFAYEQYF.

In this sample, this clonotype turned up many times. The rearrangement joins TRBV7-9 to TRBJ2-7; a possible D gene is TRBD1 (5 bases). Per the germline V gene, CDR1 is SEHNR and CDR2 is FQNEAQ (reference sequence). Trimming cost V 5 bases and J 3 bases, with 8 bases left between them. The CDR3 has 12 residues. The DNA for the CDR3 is TGTGCCAGCAGCACCGACAGCTACGAGCAGTACTTC. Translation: CASSTDSYEQYF.

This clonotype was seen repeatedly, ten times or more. The CDR3 bases are TGTGCCAGCAGCTTAGGGACAGGGAGAAACATTCAGTACTTC. Protein: CASSLGTGRNIQYF. This chain links TRBV11-2 with TRBJ2-4; 8 nucleotides align to TRBD1. Germline loops: CDR1 SGHAT, CDR2 FQNNGV. This CDR3 has 14 amino acids. Unmatched junction bases numbered 2, after V lost 1 base and J lost 6 bases.

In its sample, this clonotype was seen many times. The CDR3 reads CASGLAGEQYF. Written as DNA, the CDR3 is TGCGCCAGCGGACTAGCGGGGGAGCAGTACTTC. The chain employs TRBV5-1 and TRBJ2-7, with 12 bases aligning to TRBD2. Trimming at V came to 7 bases and at J to 7 bases, leaving 0 bases not matched to a gene. Germline values: CDR1 SGHRS, CDR2 YFSETQ. This CDR3 region has 11 residues.

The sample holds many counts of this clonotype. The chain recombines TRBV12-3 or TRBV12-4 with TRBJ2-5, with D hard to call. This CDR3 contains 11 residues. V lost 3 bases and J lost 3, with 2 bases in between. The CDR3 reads CASSFEETQYF. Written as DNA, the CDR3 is TGTGCCAGCAGTTTTGAAGAGACCCAGTACTTC.

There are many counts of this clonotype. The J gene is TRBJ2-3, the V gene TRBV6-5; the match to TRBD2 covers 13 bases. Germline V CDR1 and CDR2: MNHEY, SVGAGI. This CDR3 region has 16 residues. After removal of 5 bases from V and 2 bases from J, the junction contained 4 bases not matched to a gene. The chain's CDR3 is CASSNGLAGVTDTQYF. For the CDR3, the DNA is TGTGCCAGCAGTAACGGACTAGCGGGGGTCACAGATACGCAGTATTTT.

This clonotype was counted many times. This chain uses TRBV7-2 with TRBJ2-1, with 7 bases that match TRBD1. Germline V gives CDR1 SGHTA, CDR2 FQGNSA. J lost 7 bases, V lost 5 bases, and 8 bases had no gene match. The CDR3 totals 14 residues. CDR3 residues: CASSLNTGENEQFF. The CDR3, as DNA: TGTGCCAGCAGCCTTAACACAGGGGAAAATGAGCAGTTCTTC. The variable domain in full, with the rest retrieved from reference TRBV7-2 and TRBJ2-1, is GAGVSQSPSNKVTEKGKDVELRCDPISGHTALYWYRQSLGQGLEFLIYFQGNSAPDKSGLPSDRFSAERTGGSVSTLTIQRTQQEDSAVYLCASSLNTGENEQFFGPGTRLTVL.